The 6 T cell receptor beta chains listed next were all sequenced from one sample in a study of blood T cell repertoires in COVID-19. TCRdb's table, derived via immunoSEQ multiplex PCR, lists solely in-frame clones and lacks some. The sample holds about 140,000 clones; about 85% are singletons and the top ten take approximately 2.4%. Sequenced: peripheral blood. The receptors shown here come from a human donor with COVID-19, enrolled during active disease. The donor label of this sample is uncertain.

The gene calls are TRBV19 and TRBJ1-2; 9 bases agree with TRBD1. There are 15 residues in the CDR3. The V and J ends lost 3 bases and 4 bases, in that order; junction bases with no gene match: 6. Looked up from germline, CDR1 is LNHDA and CDR2 is SQIVND (reference sequence). The CDR3 DNA reads as TGTGCCAGTAGTATCGGGACAGGGATTAGCTATGGCTACACCTTC. Amino acids: CASSIGTGISYGYTF.

V gene TRBV3-1 (or the pseudogene TRBV3-2) combines with J gene TRBJ2-5, with 8 nucleotides matching TRBD2. J was trimmed by 5 bases and V by 5 bases; bases with no gene match: 7. The length of the CDR3 is 14 residues. Germline V gene data show CDR1 as LGHDT and CDR2 as YNNKEL (reference sequence). The CDR3 is CASSTTGGLETQYF. The CDR3 DNA is TGTGCCAGCAGCACGACGGGGGGGTTGGAGACCCAGTACTTC.

The J gene is TRBJ1-2, the V gene TRBV9; 9 positions agree with TRBD1. The trim removed 4 bases at V and 1 base at J, leaving 11 bases unmatched. Germline lookup yields CDR1 SGDLS and CDR2 YYNGEE. The CDR3 loop spans 17 amino acids. The CDR3 reads CASSPRQGGLINYGYTF. CDR3 nucleotide sequence: TGTGCCAGCAGCCCCCGACAGGGGGGCCTAATTAACTATGGCTACACCTTC.

The genes are TRBV9 and TRBJ1-5; 10 positions match TRBD1. Germline CDR1 SGDLS, CDR2 YYNGEE. The CDR3 length is 14 residues. J lost 6 bases, V lost 2 bases, and 2 bases had no gene match. The CDR3 region has the DNA TGTGCCAGCAGCGTTGGACAGGGGGGTCAGCCCCAGCATTTT. Amino acid sequence: CASSVGQGGQPQHF.

The J gene is TRBJ2-2, the V gene TRBV4-1, with TRBD1 matching 7 bases. This CDR3 comprises 14 residues. Germline lookup yields CDR1 MGHRA and CDR2 YSYEKL. Trimming removed 5 bases from V and 9 bases from J; junction bases left unmatched: 9. The CDR3 nucleotides are TGCGCCAGCAGCTCCAGGGGGTTGCGCAGGGAGCTGTTTTTT. Its translation: CASSSRGLRRELFF.

The V and J genes are TRBV7-9 and TRBJ2-7; the D gene is possibly TRBD1 (6 bases). V was shortened by 2 bases and J by 0 bases, with 8 bases between the two germline ends. The CDR3 consists of 14 residues. CDR1 and CDR2 from the germline V gene are SEHNR and FQNEAQ (reference sequence). The CDR3 region is CASSLQDSSYEQYF. The CDR3 DNA reads as TGTGCCAGCAGCTTACAGGACAGCTCCTACGAGCAGTACTTC.